This TCR beta chain was obtained from a study of beta chain features in type 1 diabetes. Looking at the study overall: Healthy donors, compared against patients, showed similar age, gender and cell yields.

What was sequenced were expressed TCRB transcripts, since all of the isolated RNA had been reverse transcribed. The data were produced by immunoSEQ multiplex PCR, yet TCRdb's version contains in-frame clones alone and is incomplete. The sample yields 250,000 to 300,000 clones, around 25% seen once. The germline V gene has CDR1 GTSNPN and CDR2 SVGIG (reference sequence). V lost 5 bases, J lost 8 bases, and 11 bases stayed unmatched. This CDR3 is built from 14 residues. General observations from the study: Possibly, sequencing cDNA over-represented cells that had high TCR expression levels. Among patients with Type 1 diabetes, TCRB CDR3s were moderately but significantly shorter in every one of the four CD4+ subsets.

This clone has a handful of counts. Its antigen is undetermined. A single heparinised blood sample, averaging about 120 mL, was obtained per donor. The sample consisted of naive CD4+ T cells from blood. The chain joins TRBV30 to TRBJ2-1; 8 bases match TRBD2. This sequence originates from a woman aged 25 to 39 with type 1 diabetes. CDR3 amino acids: CAWEGRIGGDEQFF. The CDR3 nucleotides read TGTGCCTGGGAAGGTAGAATCGGGGGGGATGAGCAGTTCTTC.